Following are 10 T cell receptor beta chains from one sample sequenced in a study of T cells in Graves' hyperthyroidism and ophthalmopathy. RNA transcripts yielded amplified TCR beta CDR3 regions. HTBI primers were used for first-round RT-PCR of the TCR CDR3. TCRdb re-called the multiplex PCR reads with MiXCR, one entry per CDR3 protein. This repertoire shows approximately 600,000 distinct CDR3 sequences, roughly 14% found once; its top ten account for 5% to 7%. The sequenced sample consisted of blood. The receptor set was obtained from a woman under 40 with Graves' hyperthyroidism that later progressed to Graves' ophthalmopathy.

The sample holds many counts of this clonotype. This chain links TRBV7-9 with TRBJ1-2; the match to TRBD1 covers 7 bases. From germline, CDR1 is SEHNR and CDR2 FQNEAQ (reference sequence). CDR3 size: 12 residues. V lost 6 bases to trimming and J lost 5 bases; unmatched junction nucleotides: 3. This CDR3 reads CASRPGGYGYTF. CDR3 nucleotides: TGTGCCAGCAGGCCAGGGGGGTATGGCTACACCTTC.

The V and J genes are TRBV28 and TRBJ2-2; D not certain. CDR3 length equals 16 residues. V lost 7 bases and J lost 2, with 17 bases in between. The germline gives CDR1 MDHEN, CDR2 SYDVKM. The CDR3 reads CASIIGGLINTGELFF. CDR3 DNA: TGTGCCAGCATTATAGGTGGCCTAATCAACACCGGGGAGCTGTTTTTT.

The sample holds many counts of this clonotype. The CDR3 sequence: CSVGLGTVKETQYF. The CDR3, as DNA: TGCAGCGTTGGGCTAGGGACAGTTAAAGAGACCCAGTACTTC. The V call is TRBV29-1, the J call TRBJ2-5; 7 bases fit TRBD1. This CDR3 region has 14 residues. Per germline, CDR1 SQVTM and CDR2 ANQGSEA. V shed 4 bases and J 3 bases; nucleotides not matched to a gene: 8.

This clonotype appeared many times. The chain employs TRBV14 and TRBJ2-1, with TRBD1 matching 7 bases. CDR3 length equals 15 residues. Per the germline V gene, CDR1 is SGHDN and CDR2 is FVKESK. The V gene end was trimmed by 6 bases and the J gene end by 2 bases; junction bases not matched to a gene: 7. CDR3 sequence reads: CASSVTGVPYNEQFF. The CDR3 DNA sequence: TGTGCCAGCAGTGTTACAGGGGTTCCCTACAATGAGCAGTTCTTC.

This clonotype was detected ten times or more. The CDR3 nucleotides are TGTGCCAGCAGCTTGGGGCCTGAAGAGACCCAGTACTTC. Protein sequence: CASSLGPEETQYF. V gene TRBV7-2 combines with J gene TRBJ2-5; D might be TRBD1 (5 bases). Germline assignment: CDR1 SGHTA and CDR2 FQGNSA. The V and J ends lost 3 bases and 3 bases respectively, with 8 bases between them. The length of the CDR3 is 13 residues.

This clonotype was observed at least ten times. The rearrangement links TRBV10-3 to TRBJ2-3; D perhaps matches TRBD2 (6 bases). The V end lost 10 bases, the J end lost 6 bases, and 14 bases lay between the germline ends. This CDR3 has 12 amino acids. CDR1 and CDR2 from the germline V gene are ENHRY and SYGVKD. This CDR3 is CATRDSEDTQYF. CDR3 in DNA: TGTGCCACTCGGGACTCCGAGGATACGCAGTATTTT.

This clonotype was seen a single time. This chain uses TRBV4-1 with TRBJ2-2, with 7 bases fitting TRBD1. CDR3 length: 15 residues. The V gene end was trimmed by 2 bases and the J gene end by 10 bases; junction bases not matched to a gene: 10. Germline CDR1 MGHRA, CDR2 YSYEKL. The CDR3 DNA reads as TGCGCCAGCAGCCAACGGGACAGCTTACTGGTGGAGCTGTTTTTT. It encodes CASSQRDSLLVELFF.

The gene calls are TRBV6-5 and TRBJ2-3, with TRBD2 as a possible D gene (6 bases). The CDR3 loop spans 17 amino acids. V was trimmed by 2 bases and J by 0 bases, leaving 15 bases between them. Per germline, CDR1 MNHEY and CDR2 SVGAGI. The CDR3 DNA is TGTGCCAGCAGTTACCCCCGACTAGGGACTAGCACAGATACGCAGTATTTT. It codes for CASSYPRLGTSTDTQYF.

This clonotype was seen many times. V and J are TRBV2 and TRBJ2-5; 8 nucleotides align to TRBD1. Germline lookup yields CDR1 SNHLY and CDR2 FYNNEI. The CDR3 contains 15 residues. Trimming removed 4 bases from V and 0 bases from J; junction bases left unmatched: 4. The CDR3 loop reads CASSGDRLYQETQYF. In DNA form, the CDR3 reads TGTGCCAGCAGTGGGGACAGGCTGTACCAAGAGACCCAGTACTTC.

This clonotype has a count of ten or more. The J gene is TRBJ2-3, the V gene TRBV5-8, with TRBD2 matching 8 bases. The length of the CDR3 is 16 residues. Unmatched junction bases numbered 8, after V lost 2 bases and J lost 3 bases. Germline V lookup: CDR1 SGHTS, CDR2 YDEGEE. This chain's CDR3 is CASSLRREGPTDTQYF. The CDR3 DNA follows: TGTGCCAGCAGCTTAAGACGGGAGGGCCCGACAGATACGCAGTATTTT. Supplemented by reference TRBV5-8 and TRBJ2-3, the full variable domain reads EAGVTQSPTHLIKTRGQQATLRCSPISGHTSVYWYQQALGLGLQFLLWYDEGEERNRGNFPPRFSGRQFPNYSSELNVNALELEDSALYLCASSLRREGPTDTQYFGPGTRLTVL.